These T cell receptor beta chains were read from a single sample in a study of CD8+ T cells in alopecia areata. Using immunoSEQ multiplex PCR, the repertoire was profiled, and TCRdb retains in-frame clones only, with some absent. Of tens of thousands of clones in the sample, approximately 60% are singletons; the top ten hold 30% to 50%. The sample consisted of NKG2D-high CD8+ T cells sorted from blood. Receptors were obtained from a human donor with alopecia areata. CDR3s leave out the opening cysteine and the closing phenylalanine or tryptophan. The listing skips clone size in some rows; elsewhere it reads once, few, many or a size class.

clone_size: .
v_call: TRBV27
j_call: TRBJ2-1
cdr3_aa: ASSSGQGALFYNEQF

clone_size: medium-sized
v_call: TRBV28
j_call: TRBJ2-5
cdr3_aa: ASSLLASGPRETQY

clone_size: .
v_call: TRBV7-3
j_call: TRBJ2-5
cdr3_aa: ASSLTHRASGRWETQY

clone_size: few
v_call: TRBV28
j_call: TRBJ1-2
cdr3_aa: ASRKGQGGYT

clone_size: .
v_call: TRBV7-9
j_call: TRBJ2-7
cdr3_aa: ASSPTGSYEQY

clone_size: few
v_call: TRBV23-1
j_call: TRBJ1-2
cdr3_aa: ATRRSDRFNYGYT

clone_size: .
v_call: TRBV9
j_call: TRBJ2-2
cdr3_aa: ASSQRTSGLYTGELF

clone_size: .
v_call: TRBV19
j_call: TRBJ1-2
cdr3_aa: ASSIGRAGYT

clone_size: .
v_call: TRBV2
j_call: TRBJ2-1
cdr3_aa: ASFTSGGTEQF

clone_size: .
v_call: TRBV30
j_call: TRBJ1-1
cdr3_aa: AWTAEGRSGPEAF

clone_size: few
v_call: TRBV28
j_call: TRBJ2-7
cdr3_aa: ASQSEFGNHEQY

clone_size: .
v_call: TRBV7-2
j_call: TRBJ2-7
cdr3_aa: ASSLALSAGGVEQY

clone_size: once
v_call: TRBV5-1
j_call: TRBJ2-3
cdr3_aa: ASSSRLAGGPTDTQY

clone_size: .
v_call: TRBV4-3
j_call: TRBJ1-1
cdr3_aa: ASSRFTATTEAF

clone_size: .
v_call: TRBV5-4
j_call: TRBJ2-7
cdr3_aa: ASSGRDRADEQY

clone_size: .
v_call: TRBV14
j_call: TRBJ2-2
cdr3_aa: ASSQDGLAGTGELF

clone_size: .
v_call: TRBV7-8
j_call: TRBJ2-1
cdr3_aa: ASSLRTVGAYNEQF

clone_size: .
v_call: TRBV27
j_call: TRBJ1-1
cdr3_aa: ASSDPHAEAF

clone_size: .
v_call: TRBV7-9
j_call: TRBJ2-3
cdr3_aa: ASSLLGLPSGTDTQY

clone_size: few
v_call: TRBV4-3
j_call: TRBJ1-2
cdr3_aa: ASSQDLSVRGGPPYGYT

clone_size: .
v_call: TRBV11-2
j_call: TRBJ2-1
cdr3_aa: ASSLDRAVRTYNEQF

clone_size: .
v_call: TRBV5-4
j_call: TRBJ2-7
cdr3_aa: ASSPGGGTYEQY

clone_size: .
v_call: TRBV4-1
j_call: TRBJ2-7
cdr3_aa: ASSPGGQGLWEQY

clone_size: .
v_call: TRBV27
j_call: TRBJ2-7
cdr3_aa: ASSQRDSLSYEQY

clone_size: few
v_call: TRBV7-8
j_call: TRBJ2-7
cdr3_aa: ASRDRQGSHNEQY

clone_size: .
v_call: TRBV14
j_call: TRBJ2-1
cdr3_aa: ASSQEWGDEQF

clone_size: .
v_call: TRBV19
j_call: TRBJ1-6
cdr3_aa: ASSTRGGAYNSPLH

clone_size: .
v_call: TRBV7-6
j_call: TRBJ2-7
cdr3_aa: ASSLVGGGYEQY

clone_size: .
v_call: TRBV7-9
j_call: TRBJ2-7
cdr3_aa: ASSPSPGNYEQY

clone_size: .
v_call: TRBV4-1
j_call: TRBJ2-1
cdr3_aa: ASSQLPGRGYNEQF

clone_size: .
v_call: TRBV7-3
j_call: TRBJ2-7
cdr3_aa: ASSLGVGGPYEQY

clone_size: once
v_call: TRBV13
j_call: TRBJ2-3
cdr3_aa: ASSQIAPADTQY

clone_size: .
v_call: TRBV4-1
j_call: TRBJ1-2
cdr3_aa: ASSQDQGLNYGYT

clone_size: few
v_call: TRBV20-1
j_call: TRBJ1-2
cdr3_aa: SARVAYGYT

clone_size: .
v_call: TRBV4-3
j_call: TRBJ2-7
cdr3_aa: ASSQAYGTLDEQY

clone_size: .
v_call: TRBV7-8
j_call: TRBJ2-7
cdr3_aa: ASSRDRGYEQY

clone_size: .
v_call: TRBV7-2
j_call: TRBJ2-7
cdr3_aa: ASSETSGSYEQY

clone_size: .
v_call: TRBV9
j_call: TRBJ2-5
cdr3_aa: ASSPQTGAGRETQY

clone_size: .
v_call: TRBV27
j_call: TRBJ2-1
cdr3_aa: ASSFLTGPNEQF

clone_size: .
v_call: TRBV7-9
j_call: TRBJ2-2
cdr3_aa: ASSFPGLNTGELF

clone_size: few
v_call: TRBV23-1
j_call: TRBJ1-6
cdr3_aa: ASRGGRTQPLH

clone_size: .
v_call: TRBV29-1
j_call: TRBJ2-1
cdr3_aa: SVLQVYNEQF

clone_size: .
v_call: TRBV19
j_call: TRBJ2-1
cdr3_aa: ASSDGATYNEQF

clone_size: few
v_call: TRBV14
j_call: TRBJ1-2
cdr3_aa: ASSPWGGDINYGYT

clone_size: .
v_call: TRBV19
j_call: TRBJ2-6
cdr3_aa: ASSRFGGANVLT

clone_size: few
v_call: TRBV5-6
j_call: TRBJ2-4
cdr3_aa: ASSLGQNIQY

clone_size: .
v_call: TRBV4-1
j_call: TRBJ2-2
cdr3_aa: AGSQELGRGAQLNTGELF

clone_size: .
v_call: TRBV25-1
j_call: TRBJ2-7
cdr3_aa: ASSHYYEQY

clone_size: .
v_call: TRBV28
j_call: TRBJ2-2
cdr3_aa: ASSPHRGIGELF

clone_size: few
v_call: TRBV19
j_call: TRBJ2-1
cdr3_aa: ASSLAGTYNEQF

clone_size: .
v_call: TRBV9
j_call: TRBJ2-2
cdr3_aa: ASSVAGTTGELF

clone_size: .
v_call: TRBV19
j_call: TRBJ2-1
cdr3_aa: ASSMDWADEQF

clone_size: .
v_call: TRBV28
j_call: TRBJ1-1
cdr3_aa: ASSSRQENTEAF

clone_size: .
v_call: TRBV7-9
j_call: TRBJ2-7
cdr3_aa: ASSPRDRGYYEQY

clone_size: once
v_call: TRBV13
j_call: TRBJ2-7
cdr3_aa: ASSSGILGGEQY

clone_size: few
v_call: TRBV29-1
j_call: TRBJ1-1
cdr3_aa: SVAGTAEAF

clone_size: .
v_call: TRBV7-9
j_call: TRBJ2-5
cdr3_aa: ASSSKAVPETQY

clone_size: .
v_call: TRBV7-9
j_call: TRBJ2-7
cdr3_aa: ASSSDRGPYEQY

clone_size: .
v_call: TRBV21-1
j_call: TRBJ2-2
cdr3_aa: ASSTGSGELF

clone_size: .
v_call: TRBV4-1
j_call: TRBJ1-2
cdr3_aa: ASSQDDSLNYGYT